This T cell receptor beta chain appears in the sequencing data of a study of graft-versus-host responses after intestinal transplantation (dated by TCRdb to the early 2020s). Concerning the study at large: Multivisceral, liver-intestinal, or isolated intestinal transplants were received by the recipients. Graft-versus-host and host-versus-graft alloreactive T cell clones were tracked in the graft, circulation and bone marrow after intestinal transplantation using bulk TCR-beta CDR3 sequencing. To identify alloreactive clones, pre-transplant mixed lymphocyte reaction products were sequenced and then compared with unstimulated pre-transplant donor and recipient T cells. Samples from a few later patients were sequenced in-house on an Illumina MiSeq with MiXCR processing rather than by the commercial service. All recipients received anti-thymocyte globulin induction followed by maintenance tacrolimus and steroids for two to four years. Donor T cell macrochimerism was defined as a peak of at least 4% donor T cells among recipient peripheral blood mononuclear cells. Of the roughly 23 intestinal transplant recipients enrolled in the cohort, one of whom was a retransplant, a few patients without pretransplant specimens were excluded. Beyond this particular receptor, the publication reports: The conclusions were limited by the relatively low number and heterogeneity of the intestinal transplant patients. High GvH to HvG T cell clonal ratios were observed in the allografts of patients with donor T cell macrochimerism. Peak levels of circulating GvH clones were associated with declines in HvG clones early after transplant. GvH clones turned up in recipient bone marrow, with some appearing earlier in ileal mucosa or blood, a pattern consistent with an intestinal mucosal origin.

Preparation of the library involved the immunoSEQ multiplex PCR assay. For most patients, genomic DNA was isolated using the Qiagen DNeasy Blood and Tissue Kit and was shipped frozen to Adaptive Biotechnologies for TCR sequencing. For most patients, high-throughput TCR-beta CDR3 sequencing of genomic DNA was performed by Adaptive Biotechnologies. The study's processing was this. Adaptive's ImmunoSEQ software supplied the TCR sequencing data for 18 patients, while MiXCR and VDJtools were used to process three other patients. CD4 versus CD8 sorting errors were corrected by removing sequences found in both subsets at a frequency ratio below 5:1. CDR3 nucleotide sequences shared between donor and recipient were removed because their origin could not be assigned. Alloreactive clones required at least 2-fold expansion over unstimulated cells and minimum CFSE-low frequency of 0.002% (template counts) or 0.001% (read counts). Clones detected in sequenced pre-transplant spleen, lymph node, or MLR CFSE-low populations of the donor or recipient were defined as mappable. Cumulative frequency of alloreactive clones was calculated as a percentage of all sequences weighted by copy number. TCRdb provides this immuneACCESS table in a form limited to in-frame rearrangements. Some clones are lacking; in checked studies, under half of them reflect an unresolved V gene, and why the rest are absent is not known. That table is the source of V, J and clone size, and D and trimming were worked out from the DNA. Present in this sample are some 100,000 clones, 90% to 95% of which were seen just once. The ten most abundant clones make up 1.1% of the sample.

The CDR3, from cysteine to phenylalanine, totals 15 residues. Only CDR3 DNA remains: 45 bases, in frame from the first base. From a lookup of the germline V gene, CDR1 and CDR2 are SGHVS and FNYEAQ. Trimmed from V: 7 bases; trimmed from J: 0 bases; junction bases lacking a gene match: 5. The intended sense of this specimen's time point label: cells obtained before transplantation from donor or recipient. CD3+CD4+ and CD3+CD8+ populations were FACS-sorted from unstimulated pre-transplant donor and recipient cells taken from spleen or lymph nodes. With regard to this clone: Its antigen is currently not known. Per-base qualities were not stored, and no clone one base away is much larger.

The material was unstimulated CD8+ T cells sorted from spleen or lymph node cells, obtained before transplant. The rearrangement combines TRBV7-6 with TRBJ2-1, with TRBD2 identical over 8 junction bases. This TCR was sampled from a human donor who was the organ donor for an intestinal transplant. The DNA sequence is TGTGCCAGCACCCGACTAGCGAGCTCCTACAATGAGCAGTTCTTC. The resulting protein is CASTRLASSYNEQFF.